Below are 23 T cell receptor beta chains sequenced from a single sample in a study of T cell responses to AZD1222 COVID-19 vaccine. Sequencing used immunoSEQ multiplex PCR; TCRdb keeps in-frame clones, though not all of them. The profile covers 57,000 or so clones, with approximately 80% appearing a single time and around 3.5% taken by the ten largest. Sample: peripheral blood, taken 28 days after the second AZD1222 dose. Receptor source: an adult who received the AZD1222 COVID-19 vaccine.

This rearrangement joins TRBV19 to TRBJ2-5; TRBD1 is a possible D gene (5 bases). Germline V gene data show CDR1 as LNHDA and CDR2 as SQIVND (reference sequence). The V gene lost 4 bases and the J gene lost 1 base, with 16 bases spanning the gap. This CDR3 is built from 16 residues. The CDR3 loop reads CASSSMGLGPQETQYF. CDR3 in DNA: TGTGCCAGTAGTAGTATGGGGCTTGGGCCCCAAGAGACCCAGTACTTC. Complete variable domain (other parts from reference TRBV19 and TRBJ2-5): DGGITQSPKYLFRKEGQNVTLSCEQNLNHDAMYWYRQDPGQGLRLIYYSQIVNDFQKGDIAEGYSVSREKKESFPLTVTSAQKNPTAFYLCASSSMGLGPQETQYFGPGTRLLVL.

This clone was observed a few times. The rearrangement uses TRBV28 and TRBJ1-2; no clear D gene. V was cut by 1 base and J by 7 bases, with 7 bases left in between. This CDR3 is built from 12 residues. Germline V CDR1 and CDR2: MDHEN, SYDVKM. CDR3 in DNA: TGTGCCAGCAGTTTATTATCGGGTGGCTACACCTTC. Protein product: CASSLLSGGYTF.

The CDR3 sequence is CASSRMGQGPDTQYF. In DNA, the CDR3 is TGTGCCAGCAGCCGGATGGGGCAGGGGCCAGATACGCAGTATTTT. The gene calls are TRBV11-2 and TRBJ2-3; possibly TRBD1 for D (6 bases). Trimming shortened V by 5 bases and J by 4 bases, and 16 bases separated the two germline ends. CDR3 size: 15 residues. The germline CDR1 and CDR2 sequences are SGHAT and FQNNGV.

This chain connects TRBV29-1 to TRBJ2-4, with 7 bases that match TRBD2. The CDR3 is 17 amino acids. V shed 1 base, J shed 0 bases, and the junction held 9 bases outside the gene matches. Germline CDR1 SQVTM, CDR2 ANQGSEA. CDR3 bases: TGCAGCGTTGAAGGGGGGAGAGCGGGGTTAGCCAAAAACATTCAGTACTTC. Translating it yields CSVEGGRAGLAKNIQYF.

The gene calls are TRBV4-3 and TRBJ1-4, with a tentative D call TRBD1 (6 bases). Germline assignment: CDR1 LGHNA and CDR2 YSLEER. The CDR3 extends over 14 amino acids. V was pared by 0 bases and J by 7 bases, with 9 bases between. The CDR3 DNA reads as TGCGCCAGCAGCCAAGATGGACAGTCTGAAAAACTGTTTTTT. Its translation is CASSQDGQSEKLFF.

V and J are TRBV5-1 and TRBJ1-1, with D possibly TRBD1 on 5 matching bases. V lost 0 bases, J lost 5 bases, and 8 bases lay in between. Germline lookup yields CDR1 SGHRS and CDR2 YFSETQ. This CDR3 is built from 13 residues. The DNA for the CDR3 is TGCGCCAGCAGCTTGGGGGGGAGTACTGAAGCTTTCTTT. Its translation is CASSLGGSTEAFF.

The V gene is TRBV19, the J gene TRBJ2-1; 12 nucleotides align to TRBD2. This CDR3 is built from 18 residues. V was pared by 3 bases and J by 0 bases, with 6 bases of the junction left unmatched. Germline lookup yields CDR1 LNHDA and CDR2 SQIVND (reference sequence). CDR3 nucleotides: TGTGCCAGTAGTATGCGCCTAGCGGGGGGGAGCTCCTACAATGAGCAGTTCTTC. The encoded protein is CASSMRLAGGSSYNEQFF.

The rearrangement joins TRBV7-8 to TRBJ1-1, with no clear D. Trimming left V 8 bases short and J 1 base short, with 2 bases between. CDR1 is SGHVS, CDR2 FQNEAQ, per germline. The CDR3 loop spans 10 amino acids. The CDR3 DNA reads TGTGCCAGCGGGAACACTGAAGCTTTCTTT. This gives the protein CASGNTEAFF.

The V call is TRBV3-1 (or the pseudogene TRBV3-2), the J call TRBJ1-1, with D possibly being TRBD1 (6 bases). The CDR3 loop spans 18 amino acids. In germline, CDR1 is LGHDT, CDR2 YNNKEL (reference sequence). V dropped 0 bases and J dropped 8 bases, with 25 bases sitting between them. CDR3 DNA sequence: TGTGCCAGCAGCCAAGATACTGGGGGGCCGACCTTGTCTTCGGAAGCTTTCTTT. This codes for CASSQDTGGPTLSSEAFF.

This rearrangement joins TRBV3-1 (or the pseudogene TRBV3-2) to TRBJ2-7; D is perhaps TRBD1 or TRBD2 (5 bases each). The CDR3 contains 14 residues. Per germline, CDR1 LGHDT and CDR2 YNNKEL (reference sequence). Trimming removed 1 base at V and 6 bases at J, with 13 bases between. The CDR3 DNA is TGTGCCAGCAGCCAAGGGGACCACACGGGCGAGCAGTACTTC. Translating gives CASSQGDHTGEQYF.

This clone was detected a few times. This chain connects TRBV7-2 to TRBJ2-2, with D possibly TRBD2 on 6 matching bases. The V gene's germline CDR1 is SGHTA and CDR2 FQGNSA. With 3 bases removed from V and 3 bases from J, the gap between germline ends came to 11 bases. The CDR3 has 15 amino acids. The CDR3 coding sequence is TGTGCCAGCAGCTTCGGGGGTACGGACACCGGGGAGCTGTTTTTT. Its translation is CASSFGGTDTGELFF.

In regard to this clone: One end of the junction does not line up with germline, which may come from a read error. Other DNA sequences in the same sample also yield this CDR3. The V and J genes are TRBV3-1 (or the pseudogene TRBV3-2) and TRBJ2-7; D not resolved. The germline gives CDR1 LGHDT, CDR2 YNNKEL (reference sequence). The CDR3 extends over 15 amino acids. CDR3 sequence reads: CASSLREPGAYEQYF. CDR3 sequence (DNA): TGTGCCAGCAGCTTACGTGAGCCCGGAGCCTACGAGCAGTACTTT.

The V gene is TRBV7-8, the J gene TRBJ1-5, with D hard to call. Germline-derived CDR1 and CDR2 are SGHVS and FQNEAQ. Between the trimmed V and J ends, which lost 1 base and 4 bases, there was a span of 8 bases. CDR3 length: 14 residues. The CDR3 sequence is CASSLVRINQPQHF. CDR3 in DNA: TGTGCCAGCAGCTTAGTGCGGATAAATCAGCCCCAGCATTTT.

This clone was seen only a few times. The genes are TRBV5-4 and TRBJ1-2; D gene uncertain. Trimming left V 0 bases short and J 4 bases short, with 16 bases between. The CDR3 contains 16 residues. CDR1 SGHNT and CDR2 YYREEE come from the germline V gene (reference sequence). As DNA, the CDR3 is TGTGCCAGCAGCTTGGGGTCTGGGAATAACCCCTATGGCTACACCTTC. It codes for CASSLGSGNNPYGYTF.

The chain has TRBV11-2 and TRBJ1-1; no clear D gene. This CDR3 is built from 13 residues. Trimming cost V 2 bases and J 2 bases, with 6 bases left between them. CDR1 and CDR2 from the germline V gene are SGHAT and FQNNGV. This CDR3 reads CASSLLENTEAFF. The DNA for the CDR3 is TGTGCCAGCAGCTTATTAGAAAACACTGAAGCTTTCTTT.

This clone was picked up a small number of times. The chain links TRBV5-1 to TRBJ2-7, with 7 bases that match TRBD1. V trimming: 0 bases; J trimming: 0 bases; junction bases outside the gene matches: 3. Germline CDR1 SGHRS, CDR2 YFSETQ. The CDR3 runs 15 residues. The CDR3 bases are TGCGCCAGCAGCTTGGATGGGACAGCCTCCTACGAGCAGTACTTC. It yields the protein CASSLDGTASYEQYF.

By sample fraction, this clone is medium-sized. The chain is built from TRBV7-9 and TRBJ2-7; 7 nucleotides align to TRBD2. V gave up 2 bases and J gave up 8 bases; unmatched junction bases: 18. Per germline, CDR1 SEHNR and CDR2 FQNEAQ (reference sequence). The CDR3 runs to 17 residues. CDR3 in DNA: TGTGCCAGCAGCTTAAGCCTCCCCGAGGGAGGGGATGTGCAGCAGTACTTC. Translating it yields CASSLSLPEGGDVQQYF.

The chain recombines TRBV10-3 with TRBJ1-3; weak D call: TRBD1 (5 bases). Germline CDR1 is ENHRY and CDR2 is SYGVKD. The CDR3 has 12 amino acids. V was trimmed by 8 bases and J by 4 bases, leaving 9 bases between them. The CDR3 sequence: CAIGDSGNTIYF. The CDR3 DNA is TGTGCCATCGGGGACTCAGGAAACACCATATATTTT.

This chain connects TRBV5-8 to TRBJ2-1; 8 bases are shared with TRBD1. The CDR3 extends over 14 amino acids. Per the germline V gene, CDR1 is SGHTS and CDR2 is YDEGEE. V dropped 4 bases and J dropped 8; count of bases not matched to a gene: 8. The CDR3, as DNA: TGTGCCAGCAGCCAGGGACAGGATATCCATGAGCAGTTCTTC. Residues: CASSQGQDIHEQFF.

This clone was recorded only once. This sequence joins TRBV20-1 and TRBJ1-2, with D unresolved. V lost 3 bases to trimming and J lost 5 bases, with 25 bases between them. Germline V lookup: CDR1 DFQATT, CDR2 SNEGSKA (reference sequence). The CDR3 contains 17 residues. CDR3 sequence (DNA): TGCAGTGCTAGTAAGGATCGATATAGCCTCAACCTGTATGGCTACACCTTC. Residues: CSASKDRYSLNLYGYTF.

J is TRBJ1-4 and V is TRBV19; 7 nucleotides match TRBD1. CDR3 length equals 14 residues. Trimming removed 6 bases from V and 4 bases from J; junction bases left unmatched: 5. Germline CDR1 LNHDA, CDR2 SQIVND (reference sequence). CDR3 in DNA: TGTGCCAGTAGCCTGGGACAGTTTAATGAAAAACTGTTTTTT. This sequence encodes CASSLGQFNEKLFF.

This sequence joins TRBV2 and TRBJ1-6; 8 nucleotides match TRBD1. The CDR3 extends over 13 amino acids. The germline V gene encodes CDR1 SNHLY and CDR2 FYNNEI. Trimming at V came to 8 bases and at J to 7 bases, leaving 4 bases not matched to a gene. CDR3 coding DNA: TGTGCCAGCCGAGGACAGGGAAATTCACCCCTCCACTTT. Protein: CASRGQGNSPLHF.

In DNA, the CDR3 is TGTGCCAGCAAGGACAGGGGCAAACACTGGGGCCATGGCTACACCTTC. Its protein is CASKDRGKHWGHGYTF. This chain links TRBV28 with TRBJ1-2; 9 nucleotides line up with TRBD1. Germline CDR1 and CDR2: MDHEN and SYDVKM. V was clipped by 7 bases and J by 6 bases; unmatched bases: 15. The CDR3 is made up of 16 amino acids.